The next 28 T cell receptor beta chains were all read from a single sample in a study of response to subunit inactivated influenza vaccine. Via MiXCR, TCRdb re-called the RT-PCR reads, giving one row per CDR3 protein. The sample holds about 540,000 distinct CDR3 sequences, roughly 23% seen once. These data were also filed under a second study, of T cells expressing NK-cell markers. This second report adds: The authors made TCR beta cDNA libraries by 5'RACE template switching. This switching added a universal primer site and UMIs.

The source was CD4+ T cells sorted from PBMCs, collected approximately 12 days after vaccination. The source of these receptors is a man aged 50-60 years who received an inactivated influenza vaccine.

With respect to this clonotype: The germline gene is not matched at one end of the junction; a read error may be the cause. V usage is TRBV20-1 and J usage is TRBJ1-5, with D maybe TRBD1 (5 bases). Germline V gene sequence: CDR1 DFQATT, CDR2 SNEGSKA (reference sequence). The CDR3 spans 16 residues. The CDR3 DNA reads as TGCTGTGCTAGAGATCAGTTTGCAGGGAAAAATCAGCCCCAGCATTTT. Its protein product is CCARDQFAGKNQPQHF.

This clonotype was observed a few times. The rearrangement uses TRBV4-3 and TRBJ1-6, with D possibly matching TRBD1 (6 bases). Trimming left V 6 bases short and J 7 bases short, with 13 bases between. The CDR3 covers 14 residues. Germline CDR1 LGHNA, CDR2 YSLEER. CDR3 sequence: CASRRWQGNSPLHF. The CDR3 bases are TGCGCCAGCAGAAGGTGGCAGGGGAATTCACCCCTCCACTTT.

This chain connects TRBV11-2 to TRBJ1-1, with no clear D. This CDR3 is 19 amino acids long. With 0 bases removed from V and 1 base from J, the gap between germline ends came to 21 bases. Germline V gives CDR1 SGHAT, CDR2 FQNNGV. This chain's CDR3 is CASSLEVGNTFNRNTEAFF. CDR3 bases: TGTGCCAGCAGCTTAGAAGTGGGGAATACCTTTAACCGGAACACTGAAGCTTTCTTT.

For this clonotype: A much bigger clone sits one base away, suggesting this may be a read error. This chain uses TRBV6-2 or TRBV6-3 with TRBJ1-5, with unresolved D. Germline CDR1 MNHEY, CDR2 SVGEGT. The CDR3 has 13 residues. Trimming took 10 bases from V and 5 from J, leaving 15 bases between them. CDR3 in DNA: TGTGCCACCGACAACAGTTATGATCAGCCCCAGCATTTT. As protein: CATDNSYDQPQHF.

The rearrangement uses TRBV18 and TRBJ1-4; D gene uncertain. The CDR3 is 15 residues long. Trimming took 3 bases from V and 5 from J, leaving 13 bases between them. Per the germline V gene, CDR1 is KGHSH and CDR2 is LQKENI. The CDR3, as DNA: TGTGCCAGCTCACCGTGGAACAGACCAAATGAAAAACTGTTTTTT. Translation: CASSPWNRPNEKLFF.

This chain connects TRBV29-1 to TRBJ1-1; D call uncertain. Germline CDR1 SQVTM, CDR2 ANQGSEA. Trimming took 7 bases from V and 4 from J, leaving 19 bases between them. The CDR3 has 14 amino acids. The CDR3 spells CSALSFAGGTEAFF. In DNA form, the CDR3 reads TGCAGCGCCCTTTCGTTCGCGGGCGGCACTGAAGCTTTCTTT.

This clonotype was recorded at least ten times. This chain joins TRBV5-5 and TRBJ2-1; D is possibly TRBD2 (5 bases). Looked up from germline, CDR1 is SGHKS and CDR2 is YYEKEE (reference sequence). V was shortened by 1 base and J by 10 bases, with 9 bases between the two germline ends. The CDR3 extends over 12 amino acids. The CDR3 DNA follows: TGTGCCAGCAGCTTGTGGGAGAGGGAGCAGTTCTTC. The encoded protein is CASSLWEREQFF.

J is TRBJ2-1 and V is TRBV29-1, with unresolved D. V lost 4 bases and J 6 bases, leaving 10 bases between the germline ends. The CDR3 is 12 residues long. Germline V CDR1 and CDR2: SQVTM, ANQGSEA. The CDR3 sequence is CSVGDRSNEQFF. DNA for the CDR3: TGCAGCGTTGGTGATCGTTCCAATGAGCAGTTCTTC.

This clonotype was recorded a few times. The V and J genes are TRBV29-1 and TRBJ2-5, with D perhaps assigned TRBD1 or TRBD2 (5 bases each). Trimming stripped 4 bases from V and 5 bases from J, with 17 bases between. Per germline, CDR1 SQVTM and CDR2 ANQGSEA. This CDR3 spans 14 amino acids. The CDR3 sequence is CSVGGRMNRETQYF. The CDR3 region has the DNA TGCAGCGTTGGGGGACGGATGAATAGGGAGACCCAGTACTTC. The complete variable domain, with remaining parts taken from reference TRBV29-1 and TRBJ2-5, reads SAVISQKPSRDICQRGTSLTIQCQVDSQVTMMFWYRQQPGQSLTLIATANQGSEATYESGFVIDKFPISRPNLTFSTLTVSNMSPEDSSIYLCSVGGRMNRETQYFGPGTRLLVL.

This clonotype was counted at least ten times. V gene TRBV6-5 combines with J gene TRBJ2-7; no reliable D call. V dropped 2 bases and J dropped 5 bases, with 13 bases sitting between them. From germline, CDR1 is MNHEY and CDR2 SVGAGI. This CDR3 is 14 amino acids long. The CDR3 DNA reads as TGTGCCAGCAGTTACACTTCGGCAACCCACGAGCAGTACTTC. Its translation is CASSYTSATHEQYF.

Only a few counts were recorded for this clonotype. This chain joins TRBV7-9 and TRBJ2-3; 7 bases are a match to TRBD2. Per the germline V gene, CDR1 is SEHNR and CDR2 is FQNEAQ (reference sequence). The trim removed 5 bases at V and 1 base at J, leaving 9 bases unmatched. The CDR3 has 16 residues. The CDR3 DNA reads TGTGCCAGCAGCCGTGGATGGGCGGGGGGCACAGATACGCAGTATTTT. This codes for CASSRGWAGGTDTQYF.

The chain carries TRBV5-1 and TRBJ1-5; 8 bases align to TRBD1. J gave up 7 bases and V 3 bases, and 12 bases lay outside the gene matches. The germline V gene has CDR1 SGHRS and CDR2 YFSETQ. This CDR3 has 16 amino acids. The CDR3 DNA sequence: TGCGCCAGCAGCTGGACCGGACAGGGAAGAAGGCAGCCCCAGCATTTT. Its protein product is CASSWTGQGRRQPQHF. Together with reference TRBV5-1 and TRBJ1-5, the CDR3 gives the full variable domain: KAGVTQTPRYLIKTRGQQVTLSCSPISGHRSVSWYQQTPGQGLQFLFEYFSETQRNKGNFPGRFSGRQFSNSRSEMNVSTLELGDSALYLCASSWTGQGRRQPQHFGDGTRLSIL.

This clonotype was observed a few times. The chain joins TRBV7-2 to TRBJ2-5; D unresolved. Germline assignment: CDR1 SGHTA and CDR2 FQGNSA. CDR3 length equals 15 residues. V dropped 5 bases and J dropped 2 bases, with 15 bases sitting between them. The CDR3 is CASSPRFSLQETQYF. The DNA of the CDR3 is TGTGCCAGCAGCCCGCGTTTTTCTCTACAAGAGACCCAGTACTTC.

This clonotype was seen only a few times. The genes are TRBV29-1 and TRBJ1-6; a weak D match, TRBD1 (5 bases). V dropped 8 bases and J dropped 0 bases, with 29 bases sitting between them. The CDR3 is made up of 20 amino acids. CDR1 and CDR2 (germline): SQVTM, ANQGSEA. DNA for the CDR3: TGCAGCCCAATCGGGGCCGACCTAACTCCCCTGAGCTCCTATAATTCACCCCTCCACTTT. Translation gives CSPIGADLTPLSSYNSPLHF.

CDR3 sequence: CASSTRLAGVYNEQFF. In DNA form, the CDR3 reads TGCGCCAGCAGCACGAGACTAGCGGGGGTTTACAATGAGCAGTTCTTC. The genes are TRBV5-1 and TRBJ2-1, with 12 bases aligning to TRBD2. The CDR3 is made up of 16 amino acids. Trimming at V came to 4 bases and at J to 4 bases, leaving 6 bases not matched to a gene. Per the germline V gene, CDR1 is SGHRS and CDR2 is YFSETQ.

The chain carries TRBV12-3 or TRBV12-4 and TRBJ1-1; TRBD1 aligns across 9 bases. J was trimmed by 0 bases and V by 6 bases; bases with no gene match: 2. CDR3 length equals 14 residues. The CDR3 loop is CASRTGGMNTEAFF. The CDR3 nucleotides read TGTGCCAGCAGGACAGGGGGGATGAACACTGAAGCTTTCTTT.

The rearrangement uses TRBV7-2 and TRBJ2-2; 12 bases are shared with TRBD2. The V gene's germline CDR1 is SGHTA and CDR2 FQGNSA. The V gene end was trimmed by 4 bases and the J gene end by 6 bases; junction bases not matched to a gene: 3. The CDR3 totals 15 residues. DNA of the CDR3: TGTGCCAGCAGCTCGACTAGCGGGAGTTCCGGGGAGCTGTTTTTT. It is translated as CASSSTSGSSGELFF. Filled out from reference TRBV7-2 and TRBJ2-2, the complete variable domain reads GAGVSQSPSNKVTEKGKDVELRCDPISGHTALYWYRQSLGQGLEFLIYFQGNSAPDKSGLPSDRFSAERTGGSVSTLTIQRTQQEDSAVYLCASSSTSGSSGELFFGEGSRLTVL.

This clonotype was detected only a few times. V gene TRBV12-3 or TRBV12-4 combines with J gene TRBJ2-7; 7 positions match TRBD2. The CDR3 sequence is 15 residues long. The V gene end was trimmed by 5 bases and the J gene end by 4 bases; junction bases not matched to a gene: 11. CDR3 nucleotides: TGTGCCAGCAGTACCCTAGCGGCGTCGCTGTACGAGCAGTACTTC. As protein: CASSTLAASLYEQYF.

This clonotype was detected only a few times. The genes are TRBV4-3 and TRBJ2-1; tentatively, D is TRBD2 (5 bases). Germline V gives CDR1 LGHNA, CDR2 YSLEER. This CDR3 is 15 amino acids long. Trimming removed 1 base at V and 4 bases at J, with 11 bases between. The CDR3 sequence is CASSQGRRPYNEQFF. The CDR3 region has the DNA TGCGCCAGCAGCCAAGGGAGGAGACCTTACAATGAGCAGTTCTTC.

The V and J genes are TRBV24-1 and TRBJ2-7; 8 bases match TRBD1. This CDR3 has 15 amino acids. CDR1 is KGHDR and CDR2 is SFDVKD in the germline V gene. V dropped 2 bases and J dropped 0; count of bases not matched to a gene: 2. The DNA of the CDR3 is TGTGCCACCAGTGATTCCGGACAGGGCTCCTACGAGCAGTACTTC. It is translated as CATSDSGQGSYEQYF.

A few counts support this clonotype. The chain combines TRBV20-1 with TRBJ1-6, with TRBD1 as a possible D gene (6 bases). This CDR3 region has 13 residues. The germline V and J ends were trimmed by 1 base and 9 bases, with 10 bases remaining between them. Per the germline V gene, CDR1 is DFQATT and CDR2 is SNEGSKA (reference sequence). The CDR3 loop is CSARGLRGSPLHF. The DNA of the CDR3 is TGCAGTGCTAGAGGACTCAGGGGTTCACCCCTCCACTTT.

The chain carries TRBV5-1 and TRBJ2-7; D assignment may be TRBD1 or TRBD2 (6 bases each). Germline V lookup: CDR1 SGHRS, CDR2 YFSETQ. Trimming cost V 5 bases and J 5 bases, with 14 bases left between them. This CDR3 comprises 13 residues. This CDR3 is CASSSRGQNEQYF. The CDR3 DNA reads as TGCGCCAGCAGTTCACGGGGGCAGAACGAGCAGTACTTC.

The gene calls are TRBV6-2 or TRBV6-3 and TRBJ2-7, with D maybe TRBD1 (5 bases). The germline V gene encodes CDR1 MNHEY and CDR2 SVGEGT. V lost 6 bases to trimming and J lost 6 bases, with 12 bases between them. The CDR3 consists of 12 residues. The CDR3 loop is CASRDAGREQYF. The CDR3 coding sequence is TGTGCCAGCAGGGACGCAGGGCGCGAGCAGTACTTC.

This chain connects TRBV12-3 or TRBV12-4 to TRBJ2-7; D possibly corresponds to TRBD1 (5 bases). This CDR3 comprises 13 residues. Trimming removed 3 bases at V and 5 bases at J, with 11 bases between. CDR3 sequence (DNA): TGTGCCAGCAGTTTGTTAGGGGCCAACGAGCAGTACTTC. Translated, it gives CASSLLGANEQYF.

This clonotype was seen repeatedly, ten times or more. The rearrangement joins TRBV6-1 to TRBJ1-1, with D unresolved. The V gene's germline CDR1 is MNHNS and CDR2 SASEGT. The CDR3 is 14 residues long. V was shortened by 4 bases and J by 0 bases, with 9 bases between the two germline ends. The CDR3 DNA reads as TGTGCCAGCAGTGTTCTTAGAATGAACACTGAAGCTTTCTTT. Residues: CASSVLRMNTEAFF.

This clonotype was recorded a few times. The V gene is TRBV6-2 or TRBV6-3, the J gene TRBJ2-2, with D possibly being TRBD2 (7 bases). The CDR3 is 16 residues long. The germline V and J ends were trimmed by 2 bases and 5 bases, with 15 bases remaining between them. Per germline, CDR1 MNHEY and CDR2 SVGEGT. CDR3: CASSYRRGAPTGELFF. Written as DNA, the CDR3 is TGTGCCAGCAGTTACCGTCGGGGGGCCCCGACCGGGGAGCTGTTTTTT.

The chain couples TRBV10-3 to TRBJ1-5, with D uncertain. Trimming left V 3 bases short and J 0 bases short, with 0 bases between. Germline assignment: CDR1 ENHRY and CDR2 SYGVKD. The CDR3 contains 12 residues. The CDR3 DNA follows: TGTGCCATCAGTGATAGCAATCAGCCCCAGCATTTT. It translates to CAISDSNQPQHF.

There are many counts of this clonotype. The chain joins TRBV29-1 to TRBJ2-5; possible D gene TRBD2, 5 bases. The CDR3 totals 14 residues. Germline loops: CDR1 SQVTM, CDR2 ANQGSEA. The V and J ends lost 1 base and 5 bases respectively, with 14 bases between them. The CDR3 bases are TGCAGCGTTGAAGGCACCCCCGGGGAGGAGACCCAGTACTTC. Translation gives CSVEGTPGEETQYF.